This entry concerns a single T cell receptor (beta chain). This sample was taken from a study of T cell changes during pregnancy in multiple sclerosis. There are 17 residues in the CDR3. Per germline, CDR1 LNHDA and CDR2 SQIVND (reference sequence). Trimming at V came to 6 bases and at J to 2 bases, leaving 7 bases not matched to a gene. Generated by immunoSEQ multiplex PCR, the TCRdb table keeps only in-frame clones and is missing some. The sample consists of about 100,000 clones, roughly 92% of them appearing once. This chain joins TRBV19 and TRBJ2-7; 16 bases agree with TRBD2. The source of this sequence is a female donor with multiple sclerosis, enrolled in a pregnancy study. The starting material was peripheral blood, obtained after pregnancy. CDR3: CASRSTGTSGRAYEQYF. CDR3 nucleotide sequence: TGTGCCAGTAGGTCAACCGGGACTAGCGGGAGGGCCTACGAGCAGTACTTC. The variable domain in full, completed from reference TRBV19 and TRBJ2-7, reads DGGITQSPKYLFRKEGQNVTLSCEQNLNHDAMYWYRQDPGQGLRLIYYSQIVNDFQKGDIAEGYSVSREKKESFPLTVTSAQKNPTAFYLCASRSTGTSGRAYEQYFGPGTRLTVT.